What follows are 20 T cell receptor beta chains derived from one specimen sequenced in a study of blood T cell repertoires in COVID-19. Measured with immunoSEQ multiplex PCR; TCRdb has only the in-frame clones, and not every one. The sample records 200,000 to 300,000 clones, about nine tenths being singletons. Sequencing was performed on PBMCs or T cells enriched from blood (not recorded which). These receptors came from a man between 35 and 55 years old who had recovered from COVID-19.

The gene calls are TRBV10-1 and TRBJ1-5, with a weak D call TRBD1 (5 bases). This CDR3 has 14 amino acids. V lost 7 bases, J lost 0 bases, and 10 bases lay in between. CDR1 is WNHNN and CDR2 is SYGVQD in the germline V gene (reference sequence). CDR3 nucleotide sequence: TGCGCCAGCAAGTGGGGCCATAGCAATCAGCCCCAGCATTTT. This codes for CASKWGHSNQPQHF.

The chain joins TRBV18 to TRBJ2-7, with D perhaps matching TRBD1 (5 bases). V lost 4 bases, J lost 7 bases, and 11 bases lay in between. This CDR3 spans 12 amino acids. The V gene's germline CDR1 is KGHSH and CDR2 LQKENI. The CDR3: CASSLAGREQYF. Written as DNA, the CDR3 is TGTGCCAGCTCACTTGCAGGGCGGGAGCAGTACTTC.

CDR3 sequence: CASSPRDRGLRQPQHF. DNA for the CDR3: TGTGCCAGCAGTCCCCGGGACAGGGGACTCCGTCAGCCCCAGCATTTT. The chain carries TRBV27 and TRBJ1-5; 10 nucleotides match TRBD1. Germline loops: CDR1 MNHEY, CDR2 SMNVEV (reference sequence). The CDR3 length is 16 residues. With 5 bases clipped from V and 6 bases from J, the junction kept 10 bases outside the gene matches.

The chain combines TRBV18 with TRBJ2-7, with TRBD1 matching 8 bases. This CDR3 comprises 14 residues. Per the germline V gene, CDR1 is KGHSH and CDR2 is LQKENI. V was pared by 0 bases and J by 2 bases, with 0 bases of the junction left unmatched. CDR3 nucleotides: TGTGCCAGCTCACCACCGACAGGGGCCTACGAGCAGTACTTC. Translated: CASSPPTGAYEQYF.

Regarding this clone: Since no conserved phenylalanine or tryptophan closes the CDR3, a read error is the likely cause. It is unclear where the CDR3 begins or ends on the DNA, so no DNA is shown, and the CDR3 is as TCRdb lists it. This chain connects TRBV19 to TRBJ2-7; the table's D call TRBD2 went unverified against the DNA. Looked up from germline, CDR1 is LNHDA and CDR2 is SQIVND (reference sequence). The CDR3 is 8 amino acids long, termini counted. CDR3: CASSQIGG.

The chain is built from TRBV12-3 or TRBV12-4 and TRBJ1-5; a possible D gene is TRBD1 (6 bases). The CDR3 is 13 residues long. V dropped 4 bases and J dropped 4 bases, with 8 bases sitting between them. The CDR3 coding sequence is TGTGCCAGCAGTTGGGGGCCAAATCAGCCCCAGCATTTT. This encodes CASSWGPNQPQHF.

V gene TRBV7-9 combines with J gene TRBJ2-7; no reliable D call. Germline V lookup: CDR1 SEHNR, CDR2 FQNEAQ (reference sequence). The CDR3 is made up of 13 amino acids. The V end lost 5 bases, the J end lost 5 bases, and 13 bases lay between the germline ends. The CDR3 DNA reads as TGTGCCAGCAGCCTAGAGGCGGCAGACGAGCAGTACTTC. This codes for CASSLEAADEQYF.

This sequence joins TRBV10-3 and TRBJ2-1; 7 positions agree with TRBD2. The CDR3 runs 16 residues. Losses at the gene ends were 3 bases for V and 0 bases for J; bases not matched to a gene: 5. Germline V lookup: CDR1 ENHRY, CDR2 SYGVKD. The CDR3 is CAISDMGGSSYNEQFF. The CDR3 DNA reads TGTGCCATCAGTGATATGGGCGGGAGCTCCTACAATGAGCAGTTCTTC.

The chain recombines TRBV30 with TRBJ2-7, with D hard to call. There are 12 residues in the CDR3. Germline V gene lookup returns CDR1 GTSNPN and CDR2 SVGIG (reference sequence). V was cut by 3 bases and J by 2 bases, with 8 bases left in between. CDR3 loop: CAWRGAPYEQYF. Here the CDR3 DNA reads TGTGCCTGGAGAGGAGCACCCTACGAGCAGTACTTC.

The chain recombines TRBV7-3 with TRBJ2-3, with 9 bases matching TRBD1. The CDR3 contains 16 residues. The ends lost 5 bases at V and 3 bases at J; junction bases unmatched: 9. The V gene's germline CDR1 is SGHTA and CDR2 FQGTGA. The CDR3 is CASSPGQGRSTDTQYF. DNA for the CDR3: TGTGCCAGCAGCCCTGGACAGGGGCGGTCGACAGATACGCAGTATTTT.

The V call is TRBV18, the J call TRBJ2-1; D is unclear. The CDR3 contains 15 residues. The germline V gene encodes CDR1 KGHSH and CDR2 LQKENI. V lost 3 bases and J 0 bases, leaving 9 bases between the germline ends. As DNA, the CDR3 is TGTGCCAGCTCACCCTATACGAGCTCCTACAATGAGCAGTTCTTC. Encoded protein: CASSPYTSSYNEQFF.

The chain employs TRBV5-3 and TRBJ2-1; D not certain. TRBV5-3 is classed as an ORF, of uncertain function. The V end lost 0 bases, the J end lost 8 bases, and 15 bases lay between the germline ends. The CDR3 totals 15 residues. The CDR3 nucleotides are TGTGCCAGAAGCTTGGCGGCGAGAATAAGCGATGAGCAGTTCTTC. It specifies CARSLAARISDEQFF.

This clone has a handful of counts. The chain couples TRBV19 to TRBJ1-5, with D maybe TRBD1 (5 bases). V was clipped by 2 bases and J by 0 bases, with 14 bases between them. Germline loops: CDR1 LNHDA, CDR2 SQIVND (reference sequence). This CDR3 contains 17 residues. CDR3 nucleotides: TGTGCCAGTAGTATAAGAAGGGGCGTCTATAGCAATCAGCCCCAGCATTTT. Amino acid sequence: CASSIRRGVYSNQPQHF.

This clone was counted a single time. Other DNA sequences in the sample encode the same CDR3. The chain employs TRBV4-1 and TRBJ2-7, with 13 bases aligning to TRBD2. CDR1 is MGHRA, CDR2 YSYEKL, per germline. The J segment lost 2 bases and the V segment lost 3 bases, leaving 1 base of the junction unmatched. This CDR3 comprises 15 residues. The CDR3 bases are TGCGCCAGCAGCCAGGGACTAGCGGGGCCCTACGAGCAGTACTTC. Its protein product is CASSQGLAGPYEQYF.

The gene calls are TRBV29-1 and TRBJ1-1, with D possibly being TRBD1 (6 bases). Looked up from germline, CDR1 is SQVTM and CDR2 is ANQGSEA. Trimming removed 7 bases at V and 3 bases at J, with 18 bases between. This CDR3 comprises 14 residues. The CDR3 reads CSATRPGADTEAFF. DNA for the CDR3: TGCAGCGCCACCCGACCAGGGGCGGACACTGAAGCTTTCTTT.

The chain recombines TRBV5-5 with TRBJ1-2, with 8 bases identical to TRBD1. From germline, CDR1 is SGHKS and CDR2 YYEKEE (reference sequence). The CDR3 length is 16 residues. The trim removed 0 bases at V and 3 bases at J, leaving 7 bases unmatched. CDR3 region: CASSLANRGRDYGYTF. CDR3 DNA: TGTGCCAGCAGCTTGGCCAACAGGGGGAGAGACTATGGCTACACCTTC. Full variable domain (missing parts from reference TRBV5-5 and TRBJ1-2): DAGVTQSPTHLIKTRGQQVTLRCSPISGHKSVSWYQQVLGQGPQFIFQYYEKEERGRGNFPDRFSARQFPNYSSELNVNALLLGDSALYLCASSLANRGRDYGYTFGSGTRLTVV.

The V call is TRBV4-1, the J call TRBJ2-7, with D possibly matching TRBD2 (5 bases). V was pared by 0 bases and J by 3 bases, with 12 bases between. Looked up from germline, CDR1 is MGHRA and CDR2 is YSYEKL. The CDR3 contains 15 residues. This chain's CDR3 is CASSQDWRVLYEQYF. The CDR3 region has the DNA TGCGCCAGCAGCCAAGATTGGCGGGTACTCTACGAGCAGTACTTC.

The V call is TRBV12-3 or TRBV12-4, the J call TRBJ1-2; 7 bases match TRBD1. This CDR3 spans 12 amino acids. V was pared by 4 bases and J by 7 bases, with 3 bases of the junction left unmatched. CDR3 residues: CASSSDRVGYTF. For the CDR3, the DNA is TGTGCCAGCAGTTCAGACAGGGTTGGCTACACCTTC.

V and J are TRBV6-2 or TRBV6-3 and TRBJ2-5; TRBD2 is a possible D gene (6 bases). Trimming removed 5 bases at V and 5 bases at J, with 21 bases between. Germline CDR1 is MNHEY and CDR2 is SVGEGT. The CDR3 sequence is 16 residues long. The CDR3 bases are TGTGCCAGCAGTGATCCTCGGGACTCTGAGGGGGAGACCCAGTACTTC. This codes for CASSDPRDSEGETQYF.

The chain has TRBV5-1 and TRBJ2-2; no reliable D call. The CDR3 totals 15 residues. V was cut by 0 bases and J by 1 base, with 7 bases left in between. Germline assignment: CDR1 SGHRS and CDR2 YFSETQ. CDR3 in amino acids: CASSLVVLNTGELFF. CDR3 DNA: TGCGCCAGCAGCTTGGTAGTTCTGAACACCGGGGAGCTGTTTTTT.